These 16 T cell receptor beta chains were sequenced from one sample in a study of spatial heterogeneity in lung cancer. TCRdb re-derived calls from the 5' RACE reads in MiXCR, one entry per CDR3 protein. This table has approximately 13,000 distinct CDR3 sequences, approximately 15% appearing once. Indicated time point: sample taken at primary tumor resection. Extraction of whole RNA from tumor, nontumor lung or frozen PBMC preceded unsorted sequencing. The sequenced sample was PBMCs, obtained at surgery. Receptors were obtained from a male donor with early-stage non-small cell lung cancer.

Ten or more counts support this clonotype. The rearrangement joins TRBV28 to TRBJ2-5, with D unresolved. The germline V and J ends were trimmed by 10 bases and 2 bases, with 14 bases remaining between them. The CDR3 consists of 13 residues. CDR1 MDHEN and CDR2 SYDVKM come from the germline V gene. CDR3 nucleotides: TGTGCCACGATCTCTGCAACTCAAGAGACCCAGTACTTC. This sequence encodes CATISATQETQYF.

There are many counts of this clonotype. The rearrangement uses TRBV15 and TRBJ1-1; D gene ambiguous. The germline CDR1 and CDR2 sequences are LNHNV and YYDKDF (reference sequence). V lost 0 bases, J lost 6 bases, and 8 bases lay in between. The CDR3 length is 13 residues. CDR3 nucleotides: TGTGCCACCAGCAGAGACCCTTGGGCTGAAGCTTTCTTT. It codes for CATSRDPWAEAFF.

This clonotype was seen a few times. The rearrangement uses TRBV20-1 and TRBJ2-1; D not certain. V was trimmed by 1 base and J by 0 bases, leaving 4 bases between them. The CDR3 totals 13 residues. Germline values: CDR1 DFQATT, CDR2 SNEGSKA (reference sequence). The CDR3, as DNA: TGCAGTGCTAGAGTACTCTCCTACAATGAGCAGTTCTTC. Translated, it gives CSARVLSYNEQFF.

V usage is TRBV15 and J usage is TRBJ1-5; D may be TRBD1 (5 bases). This CDR3 contains 16 residues. Germline V gene data show CDR1 as LNHNV and CDR2 as YYDKDF (reference sequence). Trimming took 8 bases from V and 0 from J, leaving 17 bases between them. CDR3 nucleotide sequence: TGTGCCACCGGGGCGACAGACTTTTATAGCAATCAGCCCCAGCATTTT. It is translated as CATGATDFYSNQPQHF.

This chain uses TRBV15 with TRBJ2-2; D unresolved. CDR1 and CDR2 from the germline V gene are LNHNV and YYDKDF (reference sequence). CDR3 length equals 12 residues. Trimming removed 1 base at V and 6 bases at J, with 3 bases between. The DNA of the CDR3 is TGTGCCACCAGCAGAGTTTCCGGGGAGCTGTTTTTT. It is translated as CATSRVSGELFF.

This chain connects TRBV20-1 to TRBJ2-1; possible D gene TRBD2, 5 bases. The CDR3 has 12 residues. Trimming took 8 bases from V and 7 from J, leaving 15 bases between them. The germline V gene encodes CDR1 DFQATT and CDR2 SNEGSKA (reference sequence). The CDR3 region is CSSSLGGNEQFF. The CDR3 DNA is TGCAGTTCCTCCCTCGGCGGGAATGAGCAGTTCTTC.

Regarding this clonotype: With a much larger clone just one base away, this may be a read error. The V call is TRBV7-2, the J call TRBJ2-1; D remains ambiguous. Germline CDR1 SGHTA, CDR2 FQGNSA. The length of the CDR3 is 14 residues. The CDR3 protein is CVSSLYGRHNEQFF. The DNA of the CDR3 is TGTGTCAGCAGCTTATACGGGCGGCACAATGAGCAGTTCTTC.

This clonotype was observed many times. The CDR3 is CASSLTGQPQHF. The DNA for the CDR3 is TGTGCCAGTAGTCTAACAGGGCAGCCCCAGCATTTT. The genes are TRBV19 and TRBJ1-5; D may be TRBD1 (6 bases). Per the germline V gene, CDR1 is LNHDA and CDR2 is SQIVND (reference sequence). The CDR3 has 12 amino acids. V was clipped by 5 bases and J by 7 bases, with 9 bases between them. The variable domain in full, completed from reference TRBV19 and TRBJ1-5, reads DGGITQSPKYLFRKEGQNVTLSCEQNLNHDAMYWYRQDPGQGLRLIYYSQIVNDFQKGDIAEGYSVSREKKESFPLTVTSAQKNPTAFYLCASSLTGQPQHFGDGTRLSIL.

This clonotype was recorded a few times. The CDR3, as DNA: TGTGCCAGCAGCCCGTCCAACTATGGCTACACCTTC. Its protein product is CASSPSNYGYTF. This sequence joins TRBV7-2 and TRBJ1-2; D remains ambiguous. The CDR3 sequence is 12 residues long. Trimming shortened V by 5 bases and J by 2 bases, and 6 bases separated the two germline ends. Germline CDR1 is SGHTA and CDR2 is FQGNSA.

The rearrangement links TRBV2 to TRBJ2-1; TRBD2 matches at 14 bases. With 10 bases clipped from V and 14 bases from J, the junction kept 13 bases outside the gene matches. There are 14 residues in the CDR3. Germline CDR1 reads SNHLY; CDR2 reads FYNNEI. CDR3 bases: TGTGCCACCCACAGGACTAGCGGGGGGCCCCTTGAGTTCTTC. This gives the protein CATHRTSGGPLEFF. The variable domain in full, completed from reference TRBV2 and TRBJ2-1, reads EPEVTQTPSHQVTQMGQEVILRCVPISNHLYFYWYRQILGQKVEFLVSFYNNEISEKSEIFDDQFSVERPDGSNFTLKIRSTKLEDSAMYFCATHRTSGGPLEFFGPGTRLTVL.

There are many counts of this clonotype. The V gene is TRBV20-1, the J gene TRBJ2-7, with D possibly TRBD1 on 5 matching bases. The germline V gene encodes CDR1 DFQATT and CDR2 SNEGSKA (reference sequence). CDR3 length: 18 amino acids. The V end was cut by 2 bases, the J end by 2 bases, with 25 bases between. CDR3 sequence (DNA): TGCAGTGCTAGAATAGTTGGGCCGGTGCCAGGGTCAACCTACGAGCAGTACTTC. It translates to CSARIVGPVPGSTYEQYF.

In this sample, this clonotype turned up many times. The chain combines TRBV6-2 or TRBV6-3 with TRBJ2-4; D possibly corresponds to TRBD2 (5 bases). The CDR3 is 23 residues long. Germline assignment: CDR1 MNHEY and CDR2 SVGEGT. The V and J ends lost 2 bases and 8 bases respectively, with 40 bases between them. CDR3 DNA sequence: TGTGCCAGCAGTTACCCTCCCCAGTACGTTGGGCAAATTCGTTGGCTTTGGACTGACATTCAGTACTTC. Its protein product is CASSYPPQYVGQIRWLWTDIQYF.

This clonotype was counted many times. The chain carries TRBV28 and TRBJ2-6, with a weak D call TRBD2 (5 bases). Germline CDR1 and CDR2: MDHEN and SYDVKM. The length of the CDR3 is 16 residues. Trimming left V 7 bases short and J 1 base short, with 14 bases between. Here the CDR3 reads CASTASSSSGANVLTF. DNA of the CDR3: TGTGCCAGCACCGCCTCTAGCTCGTCTGGGGCCAACGTCCTGACTTTC.

V gene TRBV29-1 combines with J gene TRBJ1-1; 8 bases match TRBD1. The V gene's germline CDR1 is SQVTM and CDR2 ANQGSEA. The trim removed 6 bases at V and 5 bases at J, leaving 8 bases unmatched. This CDR3 is 13 amino acids long. CDR3 nucleotide sequence: TGCAGCGTGAGGACAGGGAAGGTGACTGAAGCTTTCTTT. Translated: CSVRTGKVTEAFF. Complete variable domain (other parts from reference TRBV29-1 and TRBJ1-1): SAVISQKPSRDICQRGTSLTIQCQVDSQVTMMFWYRQQPGQSLTLIATANQGSEATYESGFVIDKFPISRPNLTFSTLTVSNMSPEDSSIYLCSVRTGKVTEAFFGQGTRLTVV.

This clonotype was observed at least ten times. V is TRBV13 and J is TRBJ1-2; D unresolved. Per the germline V gene, CDR1 is PRHDT and CDR2 is FYEKMQ (reference sequence). Trimming took 2 bases from V and 5 from J, leaving 6 bases between them. This CDR3 region has 12 residues. CDR3 coding DNA: TGTGCCAGCAGCTTAACAGATTATGGCTACACCTTC. Its translation is CASSLTDYGYTF.

This rearrangement joins TRBV12-3 or TRBV12-4 to TRBJ2-7, with a possible D match to TRBD1 (5 bases). Deletions cut 6 bases from V and 0 bases from J, with 15 bases between. This CDR3 is built from 15 residues. Written as DNA, the CDR3 is TGTGCCAGCAGCCCTGACAGACAACGCTCCTACGAGCAGTACTTC. Translation gives CASSPDRQRSYEQYF.